This record looks at one T cell receptor (beta chain) sequence and its context. Its antigen is not identified. The data are from a study of blood T cells in healthy people across ages. Study-wide points: A greater number of naive CD4+ cells and higher diversity distinguished long-lived donors from aged donors. Observed TCR beta diversity per million T cells went down as age went up. This fall followed a roughly linear course with age.

Next came a second PCR, run for about 7 to 12 cycles, which used a sample-barcoded 5' primer along with a J-beta primer mix. TCRdb recomputed calls from the 5' RACE reads with MiXCR, one row per CDR3 protein. The sample carries 1.5 million to 2 million distinct CDR3 sequences, 28% recorded once. The CDR3 runs to 15 residues. Losses at the gene ends were 1 base for V and 0 bases for J; bases not matched to a gene: 3. Germline CDR1 PRHDT, CDR2 FYEKMQ (reference sequence). The sample comprised blood. The chain joins TRBV13 to TRBJ2-7; 7 bases align to TRBD2. The TCR comes from a woman in her 30s in good health. CDR3 loop: CASSLVRELSYEQYF. In DNA form, the CDR3 reads TGTGCCAGCAGCTTAGTGCGGGAGCTCTCCTACGAGCAGTACTTC.